These 21 T cell receptor beta chains came from one sample sequenced in a study of blood T cell repertoires in COVID-19. The method was immunoSEQ multiplex PCR; TCRdb's version includes in-frame clones alone and lacks a portion of them. The sample includes about 170,000 clones, around 89% of them seen just once. The specimen was PBMCs or T cells enriched from blood (not recorded which). The origin of the receptors is a woman under 30 who had recovered from COVID-19.

The genes are TRBV3-1 (or the pseudogene TRBV3-2) and TRBJ1-2; 9 bases agree with TRBD1. The J segment lost 8 bases and the V segment lost 5 bases, leaving 9 bases of the junction unmatched. Germline V gene sequence: CDR1 LGHDT, CDR2 YNNKEL (reference sequence). The CDR3 runs 14 residues. DNA of the CDR3: TGTGCCAGCAGCTCCGGGACAGGGTCTTTGGGCTACACCTTC. Translation gives CASSSGTGSLGYTF.

About this clone: At one of its ends the junction is not consistent with the germline gene, which may arise from a read error. V usage is TRBV5-4 and J usage is TRBJ1-2; 8 nucleotides align to TRBD1. Germline V gives CDR1 SGHNT, CDR2 YYREEE (reference sequence). This CDR3 comprises 13 residues. In nucleotides, the CDR3 is TGTGCCAGCAGCCCATCGCGCAGGGGGCGGAACGACTTC. This gives the protein CASSPSRRGRNDF.

This chain links TRBV2 with TRBJ1-5; 7 bases match TRBD1. The CDR3 loop spans 13 amino acids. Trimming at V came to 8 bases and at J to 3 bases, leaving 4 bases not matched to a gene. CDR1 is SNHLY, CDR2 FYNNEI, per germline. CDR3 nucleotide sequence: TGTGCCAGCGGAGGGGGCTTCAATCAGCCCCAGCATTTT. It codes for CASGGGFNQPQHF.

The chain joins TRBV30 to TRBJ1-2, with TRBD1 as a possible D gene (6 bases). Per the germline V gene, CDR1 is GTSNPN and CDR2 is SVGIG (reference sequence). Trimming removed 2 bases at V and 2 bases at J, with 12 bases between. This CDR3 spans 14 amino acids. The CDR3 protein is CAWSPPTGNYGYTF. CDR3 nucleotide sequence: TGTGCCTGGAGTCCCCCCACAGGGAACTATGGCTACACCTTC.

With respect to this clone: Other DNA sequences in this specimen translate into the identical CDR3. This chain links TRBV18 with TRBJ2-5, with 8 bases lining up with TRBD1. This CDR3 spans 14 amino acids. CDR1 and CDR2 (germline): KGHSH, LQKENI. The V and J ends lost 2 bases and 1 base, in that order; junction bases with no gene match: 0. CDR3 sequence: CASSPGTGQETQYF. CDR3 nucleotides: TGTGCCAGCTCACCAGGGACAGGCCAAGAGACCCAGTACTTC.

This rearrangement joins TRBV10-1 to TRBJ2-5; D is possibly TRBD1 (8 bases). This CDR3 region has 14 residues. V lost 4 bases to trimming and J lost 3 bases, with 12 bases between them. CDR1 and CDR2 (germline): WNHNN, SYGVQD (reference sequence). CDR3 DNA: TGCGCCAGCAGTGGTACAGGGGGGGAAGAGACCCAGTACTTC. Its protein product is CASSGTGGEETQYF.

This chain links TRBV30 with TRBJ2-1, with TRBD2 matching 7 bases. V dropped 1 base and J dropped 9; count of bases not matched to a gene: 6. Germline-derived CDR1 and CDR2 are GTSNPN and SVGIG (reference sequence). This CDR3 comprises 13 residues. This chain's CDR3 is CAWSGGRGLEQFF. CDR3 nucleotides: TGTGCCTGGAGTGGGGGGAGGGGACTTGAGCAGTTCTTC.

The chain employs TRBV11-3 and TRBJ1-1; a possible D gene is TRBD1 (6 bases). Germline lookup yields CDR1 SGHNT and CDR2 YENEEA. This CDR3 spans 13 amino acids. Trimming shortened V by 5 bases and J by 5 bases, and 12 bases separated the two germline ends. CDR3 protein: CASSPRDTTEAFF. CDR3 bases: TGTGCCAGCAGCCCTCGGGACACGACTGAAGCTTTCTTT.

Here the CDR3 DNA reads TGTGCCAGCAGGGGCGGGGACAGGAGAGTCACGAAGTACTTC. This gives the protein CASRGGDRRVTKYF. This rearrangement joins TRBV2 to TRBJ2-4; 8 nucleotides line up with TRBD1. This CDR3 is built from 14 residues. V lost 6 bases to trimming and J lost 14 bases; unmatched junction nucleotides: 15. CDR1 and CDR2 (germline): SNHLY, FYNNEI.

This chain joins TRBV18 and TRBJ2-1; 9 positions agree with TRBD1. This CDR3 is 16 amino acids long. The J segment lost 6 bases and the V segment lost 4 bases, leaving 10 bases of the junction unmatched. Germline values: CDR1 KGHSH, CDR2 LQKENI. CDR3 in DNA: TGTGCCAGCTCACGCGGGACAGGGATACTTGGCAATGAGCAGTTCTTC. This sequence encodes CASSRGTGILGNEQFF. Using reference TRBV18 and TRBJ2-1 for the parts outside the CDR3, the full variable domain is NAGVMQNPRHLVRRRGQEARLRCSPMKGHSHVYWYRQLPEEGLKFMVYLQKENIIDESGMPKERFSAEFPKEGPSILRIQQVVRGDSAAYFCASSRGTGILGNEQFFGPGTRLTVL.

V gene TRBV6-5 combines with J gene TRBJ1-1, with 7 bases lining up with TRBD1. The CDR3 extends over 14 amino acids. The germline gives CDR1 MNHEY, CDR2 SVGAGI. V shed 4 bases, J shed 5 bases, and the junction held 7 bases outside the gene matches. The CDR3 is CASSSGDRGTEAFF. The CDR3 DNA reads as TGTGCCAGCAGTTCCGGGGACAGAGGGACTGAAGCTTTCTTT.

In the case of this clone: Additional DNA sequences in this sample encode the identical CDR3. The chain links TRBV28 to TRBJ2-7; 7 bases fit TRBD1. Germline loops: CDR1 MDHEN, CDR2 SYDVKM. V trimming: 5 bases; J trimming: 0 bases; junction bases outside the gene matches: 7. This CDR3 has 15 amino acids. CDR3 in amino acids: CASSPVDRDSYEQYF. CDR3 bases: TGTGCCAGCAGTCCAGTAGACAGGGACTCCTACGAGCAGTACTTC.

This clone has only one observation. This sequence joins TRBV5-4 and TRBJ1-2; no clear D gene. The CDR3 has 13 amino acids. The germline CDR1 and CDR2 sequences are SGHNT and YYREEE (reference sequence). V lost 1 base to trimming and J lost 7 bases, with 11 bases between them. The CDR3 coding sequence is TGTGCCAGCAGCTTGCTAGGTGCGGGTGGCTACACCTTC. Translated: CASSLLGAGGYTF.

This clone came up once. V and J are TRBV7-9 and TRBJ2-7, with a possible D match to TRBD2 (6 bases). CDR1 is SEHNR and CDR2 is FQNEAQ in the germline V gene (reference sequence). Trimming took 6 bases from V and 0 from J, leaving 12 bases between them. This CDR3 comprises 14 residues. The CDR3 nucleotides read TGTGCCAGCAGTACGTCTAGCGTCTCCTACGAGCAGTACTTC. This codes for CASSTSSVSYEQYF.

The rearrangement joins TRBV2 to TRBJ2-1; TRBD2 matches 9 bases. Germline V gives CDR1 SNHLY, CDR2 FYNNEI. With 0 bases clipped from V and 3 bases from J, the junction kept 6 bases outside the gene matches. The CDR3 sequence is 17 residues long. CDR3 region: CASSEARASGNYNEQFF. CDR3 sequence (DNA): TGTGCCAGCAGTGAAGCAAGGGCTAGCGGGAACTACAATGAGCAGTTCTTC. The whole variable domain, filled in from reference TRBV2 and TRBJ2-1, reads EPEVTQTPSHQVTQMGQEVILRCVPISNHLYFYWYRQILGQKVEFLVSFYNNEISEKSEIFDDQFSVERPDGSNFTLKIRSTKLEDSAMYFCASSEARASGNYNEQFFGPGTRLTVL.

The chain has TRBV5-1 and TRBJ1-6; TRBD1 matches at 10 bases. The CDR3 contains 15 residues. The V gene end was trimmed by 7 bases and the J gene end by 10 bases; junction bases not matched to a gene: 11. The germline V gene has CDR1 SGHRS and CDR2 YFSETQ. The DNA of the CDR3 is TGCGCCAGCGTTGCCGGGACAGGGGATGGATCACCCCTCCACTTT. This translates into CASVAGTGDGSPLHF.

This rearrangement joins TRBV11-2 to TRBJ2-1, with 12 bases lining up with TRBD2. The ends lost 5 bases at V and 8 bases at J; junction bases unmatched: 4. The V gene's germline CDR1 is SGHAT and CDR2 FQNNGV. The CDR3 loop spans 14 amino acids. This CDR3 reads CASSLAGGIDEQFF. As DNA, the CDR3 is TGTGCCAGCAGCCTAGCGGGAGGGATCGATGAGCAGTTCTTC.

The chain recombines TRBV19 with TRBJ2-3, with D perhaps TRBD2 (5 bases). The germline gives CDR1 LNHDA, CDR2 SQIVND (reference sequence). There are 12 residues in the CDR3. Trimming left V 4 bases short and J 10 bases short, with 12 bases between. Here the CDR3 DNA reads TGTGCCAGTAGTACCCGGCCCGGGGCGCAGTATTTT. This encodes CASSTRPGAQYF.

The chain uses TRBV5-6 and TRBJ2-7, with D unclear. V was clipped by 1 base and J by 3 bases, with 5 bases between them. CDR1 is SGHDT, CDR2 YYEEEE, per germline. The CDR3 is made up of 12 amino acids. The CDR3 DNA is TGTGCCAGCAGCTTGAATATCTACGAGCAGTACTTC. Its protein product is CASSLNIYEQYF.

This chain uses TRBV7-9 with TRBJ1-6; 7 positions agree with TRBD1. The J segment lost 7 bases and the V segment lost 4 bases, leaving 10 bases of the junction unmatched. Germline CDR1 reads SEHNR; CDR2 reads FQNEAQ (reference sequence). The CDR3 sequence is 16 residues long. The CDR3 spells CASSSLTGTVNSPLHF. For the CDR3, the DNA is TGTGCCAGCAGCTCCCTAACCGGGACAGTGAATTCACCCCTCCACTTT.

V and J are TRBV27 and TRBJ2-1, with TRBD1 as a possible D gene (5 bases). V lost 1 base to trimming and J lost 3 bases, with 16 bases between them. CDR1 and CDR2 from the germline V gene are MNHEY and SMNVEV (reference sequence). This CDR3 spans 17 amino acids. The CDR3 spells CASSLWWGRVSYNEQFF. The CDR3 DNA reads as TGTGCCAGCAGTTTATGGTGGGGCAGGGTAAGCTACAATGAGCAGTTCTTC.